This paragraph reports one T cell receptor beta chain. By share, this clonotype ranks as medium-sized (0.01 to 0.1%). Its binding antigen is unknown. Base qualities are not provided; no much larger clone lies one nucleotide away. This sample was included in a study of HIV-infected patients and healthy controls (dated by TCRdb to the mid-2010s). Notes on the research overall: The question the study tested was whether immune perturbation and reconstitution could be captured by deep TCR repertoire sequencing of small blood samples from HIV patients.

The research as a whole found: The dynamics of distinct T-cell subpopulations could not be separated, and sequencing depth was restricted, because whole blood was used. Compared with untreated HIV+ repertoires, healthy control repertoires had roughly threefold more distinct CDR3s and a higher Shannon diversity. Alpha-chain CDR3s from MAIT cells appeared at high frequency in healthy controls but were severely depleted in HIV+ repertoires. Slight age and sex profile differences between the study cohorts did not explain the observed diversity differences. In size-matched repertoire data, the apparent post-therapy recovery of the Gini index in HIV-infected patients was not replicated. A major limit on how widely the findings apply, in the view of the authors, was that only sixteen HIV-infected individuals were processed. During therapy, HIV-associated CDR3s significantly decreased in frequency, while CMV-associated CDR3s did not change significantly, though most became more frequent. By Jaccard index and by the count of highly shared sequences, healthy controls shared more CDR3s between individuals than HIV+ patients did. Comparisons were complicated by unequal numbers of distinct sequences between patients and controls, and rare events from HIV-infected data were overweighted by size-matching. The study did not determine donor HLA types. Significantly different mean usage between HIV-infected patients and controls was observed for eight alpha and eight beta V genes. The pairing of alpha and beta chains was not determined in the samples. Significantly higher mean Gini indices were seen in HIV-infected repertoires than in controls, possibly reflecting oligoclonality.

CDR1 and CDR2 are read off the germline V gene as MGHRA and YSYEKL. The V end loses 2 bases and the J end loses 2 bases, and a stretch of 12 bases separates them. The CDR3 has 15 amino acids, counting the end cysteine and phenylalanine. Only CDR3 DNA is held: 45 bases, read in frame from base 1. Reverse transcription of around 490 ng RNA was performed with SuperScript III using primers directed against the alpha and beta constant regions. Separate alpha and beta chain libraries were made by chain-specific third strand synthesis with multiplexing indices. In the protocol, all rearrangements within a chain were amplified with a single primer pair so that primer bias was avoided, and molecular barcodes were added to each cDNA molecule. The SP2 sequencing primer site and a random hexamer were carried on a 5' RACE adapter, to which purified cDNA was joined by T4 RNA Ligase 1. With slow temperature ramps used to favor optimal annealing, second strand synthesis was primed from the SP2 site with Phusion polymerase. Joined together, two random hexamer sequences that had both been added before amplification formed the 12-nucleotide barcode of each molecule. An amplification PCR of approximately 24 cycles with P5s and P7 primers came after a short first PCR that had added P5 and P7 adapter elements plus a second index. In total the libraries went through about 27 PCR cycles, after which the libraries were quantified on a Qubit, sized on a Bioanalyzer, and diluted to 3 to 4 nM. Normalized libraries were sequenced on an Illumina MiSeq with 2 x 250 paired-end kits. MinElute columns were the means by which the reverse transcription reactions were cleaned up, and the reactions were eluted into 10 ul Tris-Cl. Adapter ligations were incubated for roughly 25 hours at 16 degrees C and subsequently purified with AMPure XP beads at a 1:1 ratio. The authors' pipeline ran thus. Demultiplexed FASTQ files were processed with a modified Decombinator by which V, J, insert and barcode information was output. Sequences that shared a barcode but differed from the dominant sequence were treated as errors and discarded, and barcodes were clustered at Levenshtein distance 3 and counted to estimate the original cDNA molecules. The R packages ineq, vegan, igraph and RCytoscape were used for downstream analyses, with IMGT nomenclature and CDR3 definitions applied. V gene usage was calculated across distinct sequences, with every TCR tallied a single time to avoid skew from clonal expansion. Unique CDR3 amino acid sequences within a donor were connected in similarity networks whenever two sequences differed by a single Levenshtein edit. The authors compiled published HIV-specific CDR3s (approximately 86 alpha, 550 to 800 beta) and CMV-specific CDR3s (approximately 13 alpha, fewer than 300 beta) and searched for them in the repertoires. Random subsampling to size-matched repertoires showed patients' decreased diversity was not caused by their lower sequence numbers. The public reads were reprocessed in TCRdb via fastp at Q25 and MiXCR, keeping in-frame beta chains. Here each entry gathers all rows of one CDR3 protein and keeps the most common genes and DNA. For this entry, the V and J calls and clone size follow TCRdb and not the study's own pipeline. For this sample there are some 20,000 distinct CDR3 sequences; roughly 9.5% appear just once. The top ten hold 6.5% to 8% of the sample.

Since whole blood was used without any cell fractionation, the repertoire reflected all peripheral T cells in unsorted form. Ten uninfected healthy donors were sampled as controls, and about 40% of these ten donors were sampled twice roughly 14 weeks apart. For RNA extraction, around 2.5 ml of peripheral blood was collected into Tempus tubes. Residual genomic DNA was removed with the TURBO-DNase kit and globin mRNA was depleted with GLOBINclear. This clonotype was sampled from an adult in good health. The chain couples TRBV4-1 to TRBJ2-5; 5 matching bases give a weak D call of TRBD1. The sequenced sample consisted of blood. The CDR3 protein: CASSQQGAPQETQYF. The DNA sequence follows: TGCGCCAGCAGCCAACAAGGGGCTCCTCAAGAGACCCAGTACTTC.